One sample yielded the 13 T cell receptor beta chains listed below, sequenced in a study of T cell responses to AZD1222 COVID-19 vaccine listed by TCRdb under 2021. The receptor library was made with the immunoSEQ multiplex PCR assay. The immuneACCESS repertoire file appears here via TCRdb, limited to in-frame rearrangements. These files lack a portion of the clones; in checked studies, under half of the deficit traces to unresolved V genes, and the cause of the others is not known. The sample includes around 160,000 clones, with under 95% observed a single time. The ten most abundant clones make up 1.1% of the sample. Per the publication, the time point label means: about 28 days (+/-7) after the second vaccine dose. The sequenced sample was peripheral blood, obtained 28 days after the second AZD1222 dose. Receptors were obtained from an adult who received the AZD1222 COVID-19 vaccine.

The chain is built from TRBV21-1 and TRBJ1-3; whether TRBD1, the table's D call, matches the DNA was not checked. TRBV21-1 is a pseudogene. There are 19 residues in the CDR3. CDR3 nucleotides: TGTGCCAGCAGCAAAGAGGGACAGGCCAACCAACCCTCTGGAAACACCATATATTTT. This encodes CASSKEGQANQPSGNTIYF.

The chain combines TRBV9 with TRBJ1-3; TRBD1 matches at 7 bases. Trimming removed 2 bases from V and 4 bases from J; junction bases left unmatched: 18. The CDR3 consists of 19 residues. CDR1 SGDLS and CDR2 YYNGEE come from the germline V gene. The CDR3 sequence: CASSVHERLQGTGGNTIYF. The DNA for the CDR3 is TGTGCCAGCAGCGTCCACGAAAGGTTACAGGGGACGGGAGGAAACACCATATATTTT.

The rearrangement joins TRBV6-1 to TRBJ1-1; D remains unclear. V lost 3 bases and J lost 3, with 8 bases in between. Germline CDR1 MNHNS, CDR2 SASEGT. This CDR3 comprises 13 residues. The CDR3 reads CASSEVSYTEAFF. As DNA, the CDR3 is TGTGCCAGCAGTGAGGTCAGTTACACTGAAGCTTTCTTT.

CDR3 loop: CASSSGLMSLTF. The CDR3 DNA sequence: TGCGCCAGCAGCTCGGGACTGATGAGCCTCACCTTC. The rearrangement links TRBV4-1 to TRBJ1-2; a weak D match, TRBD1 (5 bases). Trimming shortened V by 5 bases and J by 13 bases, and 17 bases separated the two germline ends. Germline loops: CDR1 MGHRA, CDR2 YSYEKL. This CDR3 is 12 amino acids long.

The rearrangement joins TRBV6-5 to TRBJ2-3; D possibly corresponds to TRBD1 (6 bases). Trimming took off 8 bases at V and 1 base at J, with 16 bases between the two ends. Germline V CDR1 and CDR2: MNHEY, SVGAGI. This CDR3 region has 15 residues. Here the CDR3 DNA reads TGTGCCAGCGCTAGGGACACGCGGGGCACAGATACGCAGTATTTT. This gives the protein CASARDTRGTDTQYF.

The chain combines TRBV6-4 with TRBJ2-1; TRBD2 matches at 10 bases. CDR1 is MRHNA, CDR2 SNTAGT, per germline. Trimming took 3 bases from V and 7 from J; bases not matched to a gene: 6. The CDR3 has 15 amino acids. CDR3 DNA sequence: TGTGCCAGCAGTGAGAGCGGGGGGGCCGGGAATGAGCAGTTCTTC. Its protein product is CASSESGGAGNEQFF.

The rearrangement links TRBV5-1 to TRBJ1-2, with unresolved D. V was cut by 5 bases and J by 4 bases, with 18 bases left in between. The CDR3 spans 15 residues. CDR1 is SGHRS and CDR2 is YFSETQ in the germline V gene. Here the CDR3 DNA reads TGCGCCAGCAGTCAAGAGACGGGTATCGGCTATGGCTACACCTTC. Its translation is CASSQETGIGYGYTF. Based on the CDR3 plus reference TRBV5-1 and TRBJ1-2, the full variable domain is KAGVTQTPRYLIKTRGQQVTLSCSPISGHRSVSWYQQTPGQGLQFLFEYFSETQRNKGNFPGRFSGRQFSNSRSEMNVSTLELGDSALYLCASSQETGIGYGYTFGSGTRLTVV.

This chain joins TRBV9 and TRBJ2-1, with D perhaps TRBD2 (8 bases). CDR3 length: 16 amino acids. Trimming stripped 4 bases from V and 6 bases from J, with 20 bases between. Germline V CDR1 and CDR2: SGDLS, YYNGEE. The CDR3 DNA follows: TGTGCCAGCAGCCCCCATCGGGAGGGGGCGGGCAATGAGCAGTTCTTC. Translating it yields CASSPHREGAGNEQFF.

This clone was detected only a few times. The chain recombines TRBV7-2 with TRBJ1-2, with D possibly TRBD1 on 5 matching bases. Germline lookup yields CDR1 SGHTA and CDR2 FQGNSA. The CDR3 extends over 15 amino acids. V was cut by 6 bases and J by 4 bases, with 18 bases left in between. In DNA, the CDR3 is TGTGCCAGCAGTCGCACCGGGACGGACCTCTATGGCTACACCTTC. Translating it yields CASSRTGTDLYGYTF.

The V and J genes are TRBV10-3 and TRBJ1-1, with a possible D match to TRBD1 (6 bases). Germline V gene data show CDR1 as ENHRY and CDR2 as SYGVKD. V gave up 6 bases and J gave up 7 bases, with 15 bases separating them. This CDR3 region has 13 residues. The CDR3 DNA reads as TGTGCCATCAGAGACGAAGGGGGAGGTGAAGCTTTCTTT. It yields the protein CAIRDEGGGEAFF.

The chain joins TRBV7-8 to TRBJ2-5; D is undetermined. The CDR3 is 13 residues long. V lost 0 bases to trimming and J lost 4 bases, with 6 bases between them. In germline, CDR1 is SGHVS, CDR2 FQNEAQ. The CDR3 protein is CASSLAPGETQYF. DNA for the CDR3: TGTGCCAGCAGCTTAGCCCCCGGAGAGACCCAGTACTTC.

The count of this clone is one. The chain is built from TRBV18 and TRBJ1-1; no clear D. Per germline, CDR1 KGHSH and CDR2 LQKENI. The V end lost 1 base, the J end lost 1 base, and 4 bases lay between the germline ends. This CDR3 contains 13 residues. CDR3 in amino acids: CASSPLQNTEAFF. In DNA form, the CDR3 reads TGTGCCAGCTCACCACTCCAGAACACTGAAGCTTTCTTT.

V gene TRBV10-3 combines with J gene TRBJ2-2, with TRBD1 identical over 10 bases. Trimming took 10 bases from V and 1 from J; bases not matched to a gene: 12. The CDR3 is 17 residues long. Germline V CDR1 and CDR2: ENHRY, SYGVKD. CDR3 sequence: CASSGTGDPRNTGELFF. The CDR3 nucleotides are TGTGCCAGCTCCGGGACAGGGGACCCAAGGAACACCGGGGAGCTGTTTTTT.